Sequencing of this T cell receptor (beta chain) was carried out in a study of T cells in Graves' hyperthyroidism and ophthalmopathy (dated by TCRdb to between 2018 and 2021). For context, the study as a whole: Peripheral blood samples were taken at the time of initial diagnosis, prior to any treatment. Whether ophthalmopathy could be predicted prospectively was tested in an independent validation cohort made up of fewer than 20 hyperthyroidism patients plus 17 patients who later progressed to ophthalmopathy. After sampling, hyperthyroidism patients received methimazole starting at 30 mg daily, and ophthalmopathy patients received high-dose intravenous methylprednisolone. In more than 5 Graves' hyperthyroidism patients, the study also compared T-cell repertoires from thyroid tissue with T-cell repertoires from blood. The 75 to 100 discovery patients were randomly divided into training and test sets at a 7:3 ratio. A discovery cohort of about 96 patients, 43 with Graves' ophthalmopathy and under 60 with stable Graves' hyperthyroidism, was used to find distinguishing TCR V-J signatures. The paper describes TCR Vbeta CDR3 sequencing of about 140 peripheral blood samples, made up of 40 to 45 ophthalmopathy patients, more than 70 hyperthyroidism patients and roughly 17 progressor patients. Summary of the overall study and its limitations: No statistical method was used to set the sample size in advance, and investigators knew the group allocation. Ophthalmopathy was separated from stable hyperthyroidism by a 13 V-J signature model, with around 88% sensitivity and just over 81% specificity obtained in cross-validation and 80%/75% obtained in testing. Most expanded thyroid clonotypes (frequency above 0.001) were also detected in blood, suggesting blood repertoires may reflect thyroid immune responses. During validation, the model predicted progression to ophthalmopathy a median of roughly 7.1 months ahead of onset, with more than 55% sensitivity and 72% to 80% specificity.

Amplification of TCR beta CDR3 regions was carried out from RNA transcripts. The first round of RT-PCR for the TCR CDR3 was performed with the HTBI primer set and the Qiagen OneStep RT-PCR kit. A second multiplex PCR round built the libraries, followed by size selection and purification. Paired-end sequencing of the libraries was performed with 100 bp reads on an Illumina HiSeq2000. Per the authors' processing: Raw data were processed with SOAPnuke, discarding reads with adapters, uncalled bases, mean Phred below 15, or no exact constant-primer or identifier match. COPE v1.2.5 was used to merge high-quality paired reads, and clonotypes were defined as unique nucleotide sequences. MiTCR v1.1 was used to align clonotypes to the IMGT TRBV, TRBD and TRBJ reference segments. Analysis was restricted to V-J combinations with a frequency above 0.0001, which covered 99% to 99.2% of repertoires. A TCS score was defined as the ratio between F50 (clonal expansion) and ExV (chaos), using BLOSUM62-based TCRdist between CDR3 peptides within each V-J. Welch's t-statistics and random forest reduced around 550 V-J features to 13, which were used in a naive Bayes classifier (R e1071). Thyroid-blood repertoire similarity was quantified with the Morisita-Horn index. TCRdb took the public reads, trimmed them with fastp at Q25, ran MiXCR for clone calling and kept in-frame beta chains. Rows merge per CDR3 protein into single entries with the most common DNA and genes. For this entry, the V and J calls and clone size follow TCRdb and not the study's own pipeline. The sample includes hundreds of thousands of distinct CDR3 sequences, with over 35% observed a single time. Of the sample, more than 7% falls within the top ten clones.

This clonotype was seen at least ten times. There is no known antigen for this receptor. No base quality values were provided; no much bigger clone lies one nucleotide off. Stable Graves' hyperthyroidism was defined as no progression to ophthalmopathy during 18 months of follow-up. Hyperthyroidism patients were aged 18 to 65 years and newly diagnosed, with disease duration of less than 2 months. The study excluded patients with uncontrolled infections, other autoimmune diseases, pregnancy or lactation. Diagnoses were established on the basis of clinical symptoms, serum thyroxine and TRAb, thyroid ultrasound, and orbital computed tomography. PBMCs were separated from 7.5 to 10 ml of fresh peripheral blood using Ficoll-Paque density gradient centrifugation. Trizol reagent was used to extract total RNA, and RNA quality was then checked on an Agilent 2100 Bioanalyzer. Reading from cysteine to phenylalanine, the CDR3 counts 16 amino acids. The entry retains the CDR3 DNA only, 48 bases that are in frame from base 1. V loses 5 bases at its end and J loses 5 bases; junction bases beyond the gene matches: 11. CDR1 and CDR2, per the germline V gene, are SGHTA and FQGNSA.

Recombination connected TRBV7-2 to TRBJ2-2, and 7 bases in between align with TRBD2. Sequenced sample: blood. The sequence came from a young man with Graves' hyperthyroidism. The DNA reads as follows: TGTGCCAGCAGCGCACTAGCGTACCGTAGGACCGGGGAGCTGTTTTTT. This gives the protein CASSALAYRRTGELFF.